What follows is one T cell receptor beta chain and its context. Its antigen is not yet known. No much larger clonotype is one base removed from it; base qualities were not supplied. This record comes from a study of cytomegalovirus exposure and HLA in healthy donors (dated by TCRdb to the late 2010s). General notes on the study: According to a later analysis, one platform produced both the 100 to 150 validation repertoires and the 670 or so repertoires of the first cohort. To predict cytomegalovirus infection status, the study brought together high-throughput TCR immunosequencing, statistical association of individual TCRs with disease status, and machine learning. The study was designed to test whether signatures of past pathogen exposure could be identified by cataloging public T cell receptors. A separate validation cohort of approximately 120 different subjects was used in addition to the approximately 700-subject first cohort.

V is cut back by 0 bases and J by 7 bases, with 3 bases in the junction unmatched. The CDR3 runs 13 amino acids, cysteine and phenylalanine included. Left in the record is the CDR3 DNA by itself, 39 bases read in frame from the first base. In the germline V gene, CDR1 corresponds to SGHRS and CDR2 to YFSETQ. Summary of the overall study and its limitations: A few of the identified cytomegalovirus-associated TCR beta chains were confirmed in vitro to be specific for cytomegalovirus antigens. It was suggested by the authors that the approach could potentially be generalized to other disease states and immunological phenotypes. Cytomegalovirus status was reported to be diagnosed by the classifier with high specificity and sensitivity in both the original and validation cohorts. Of the cluster scores, about 94% were above 0 in a later analysis, which found that TCRs clustered in the first cohort also tended to co-occur in the 120 or so validation repertoires. A later analysis had no HLA typing for the validation cohort, so co-occurrence there was scored across all 110 or so repertoires. Most TCR sequences were observed very rarely across donors, whereas some public TCRs were present in many individuals. The study listed 150 to 200 TCR beta chains as associated with cytomegalovirus.

Separate from the roughly 660-subject first cohort, the validation cohort of roughly 120 subjects was the group to which the donors belonged. Library preparation used the immunoSEQ multiplex PCR assay. Per the original workflow: A statistical classification framework was built to diagnose cytomegalovirus status from the catalog of TCR beta chain sequences. TCRdb re-hosts the immuneACCESS table, in-frame sequences only. Its copies lack some clones; in the studies checked, an unresolved V gene accounts for under half of them, and the cause for the rest is not known. The DNA was the basis for D and trimming; V, J and clone size are from that table. This sample comprises about 150,000 clones, roughly 89% of them detected only once. In total, the top ten clones hold roughly 4.8% of the sample.

This clonotype originated in a man in his late teens or twenties in good health and CMV-seropositive. Sequencing used PBMCs. The receptor chain draws on TRBV5-1 and TRBJ1-2; TRBD1 fits 7 bases in the junction. The CDR3 reads CASSLVGDSGYTF. The sequenced DNA: TGCGCCAGCAGCTTGGTGGGGGACAGTGGCTACACCTTC.